This is a list of T cell receptor beta chains from one sample in a study of T cell responses to AZD1222 COVID-19 vaccine. TCRdb's table, derived via immunoSEQ multiplex PCR, lists solely in-frame clones and lacks some. The sample lists tens of thousands of clones, 89% seen once, with around 30% in the top ten. Here the sequenced sample was peripheral blood, taken 28 days after the second AZD1222 dose. The receptors originated from an adult who received the AZD1222 COVID-19 vaccine. Each CDR3 is given with its conserved first and last residue. The D gene is left open where the match is weak. Clone size is shown for a subset of rows, as once, few, many or a class of expanded clone.

TRBJ2-7 | TRBV5-5 | TRBD1 | - | CASSQQGFEQYF | TGTGCCAGCAGCCAACAGGGGTTCGAGCAGTACTTC
TRBJ2-7 | TRBV3-1/TRBV3-2 | TRBD2 | - | CASSQGLPLAGGKNSYEQYF | TGTGCCAGCAGCCAAGGTTTACCGCTAGCGGGAGGGAAGAACTCCTACGAGCAGTACTTC
TRBJ2-3 | TRBV12-5 | TRBD2 | - | CASGLSPSSGRIDTQYF | TGTGCTAGTGGTTTGAGCCCCTCTAGCGGGAGGATTGATACGCAGTATTTT
TRBJ1-1 | TRBV6-5 | - | - | CASSSRQGSGNTEAFF | TGTGCCAGCAGTTCTCGGCAGGGATCGGGGAACACTGAAGCTTTCTTT
TRBJ1-6 | TRBV6-1 | - | - | CASSEALLGGQNSPLHF | TGTGCCAGCAGTGAAGCGCTTCTGGGGGGTCAGAATTCACCCCTCCACTTT
TRBJ1-5 | TRBV7-2 | - | - | CASSLYSQHSNQPQHF | TGTGCCAGCAGCTTATACTCTCAGCATAGCAATCAGCCCCAGCATTTT
TRBJ2-1 | TRBV4-1 | TRBD2 | - | CASSQTTSGRFRSYNEQFF | TGCGCCAGCAGCCAAACGACTAGCGGGAGGTTCCGCTCCTACAATGAGCAGTTCTTC
TRBJ1-2 | TRBV9 | - | few | CASSGVVESYGYTF | TGTGCCAGCAGCGGTGTCGTCGAAAGCTATGGCTACACCTTC
TRBJ2-7 | TRBV11-2 | - | - | CASSQGWESNF | TGTGCCAGCAGCCAGGGGTGGGAGTCGAACTTC
TRBJ2-5 | TRBV7-9 | - | - | CAGWSLEEETQYF | TGTGCCGGCTGGTCATTGGAGGAAGAGACCCAGTACTTC
TRBJ1-1 | TRBV3-1/TRBV3-2 | TRBD1 | - | CASSRGQGGEAFF | TGTGCCAGCAGCCGGGGACAGGGGGGAGAAGCTTTCTTT
TRBJ2-1 | TRBV28 | TRBD2 | - | CASSLHGVAGNNEQFF | TGTGCCAGCAGCCTACACGGGGTAGCGGGGAACAATGAGCAGTTCTTC
TRBJ2-1 | TRBV5-1 | - | - | CASSTDRHNEQFF | TGCGCCAGCAGCACTGACAGGCACAATGAGCAGTTCTTC
TRBJ1-1 | TRBV19 | - | - | CASSMGPRNTEAFF | TGTGCCAGTAGTATGGGTCCAAGGAACACTGAAGCTTTCTTT
TRBJ1-1 | TRBV12-5 | TRBD1 | - | CASGTGGQNTEAFF | TGTGCTAGTGGGACAGGGGGTCAGAACACTGAAGCTTTCTTT
TRBJ1-1 | TRBV11-3 | - | - | CASSFRGADTEAFF | TGTGCCAGCAGCTTCAGAGGGGCTGACACTGAAGCTTTCTTT
TRBJ1-3 | TRBV12-3/TRBV12-4 | - | - | CASGGATIYF | TGTGCCAGCGGAGGAGCCACCATATATTTT
TRBJ2-6 | TRBV27 | - | - | CASSLEGANVLTF | TGTGCCAGCAGTTTAGAGGGGGCCAACGTCCTGACTTTC
TRBJ1-4 | TRBV7-9 | - | - | CASSPDSITPLFF | TGTGCCAGCAGCCCGGACAGTATTACCCCTCTGTTTTTT
TRBJ2-1 | TRBV5-1 | TRBD1 | - | CASSLPNNSGDRESYNEQFF | TGCGCCAGCAGCTTACCCAACAACTCCGGGGACAGGGAGTCCTACAATGAGCAGTTCTTC
TRBJ2-7 | TRBV30 | TRBD2 | - | CAWSGNLVLAGAYEQYF | TGTGCCTGGAGTGGTAATTTGGTGCTAGCGGGAGCTTACGAGCAGTACTTC
TRBJ1-5 | TRBV24-1 | - | few | CATSRGGNQPQHF | TGTGCCACCAGCCGTGGGGGCAATCAGCCCCAGCATTTT
TRBJ1-4 | TRBV5-1 | TRBD1 | - | CASSYDRDNEKLFF | TGCGCCAGCAGCTACGACAGGGATAATGAAAAACTGTTTTTT
TRBJ1-2 | TRBV5-6 | TRBD1 | - | CASNPTGANYGYTF | TGTGCCAGCAACCCGACAGGGGCCAACTATGGCTACACCTTC
TRBJ2-7 | TRBV10-3 | - | - | CAISDSDSYEQYF | TGTGCCATCAGTGATTCAGACTCCTACGAGCAGTACTTC
TRBJ1-2 | TRBV5-6 | - | - | CASSLGPNYGYTF | TGTGCCAGCAGCTTGGGCCCCAACTATGGCTACACCTTC
TRBJ2-7 | TRBV20-1 | - | - | CSASKASSASYEQYF | TGCAGTGCTAGTAAGGCGTCTTCCGCTTCCTACGAGCAGTACTTC
TRBJ2-3 | TRBV7-3 | TRBD1 | - | CASSRTGLLGGTDTQYF | TGTGCCAGCAGCCGGACAGGCCTACTGGGGGGCACAGATACGCAGTATTTT
TRBJ2-2 | TRBV5-1 | - | - | CASGPRQGGGELFF | TGCGCCAGCGGACCCCGCCAGGGAGGCGGGGAGCTGTTTTTT
TRBJ1-4 | TRBV12-5 | - | - | CASGLGAARTLFHEKLFF | TGTGCTAGTGGTTTGGGGGCGGCTCGTACCCTTTTTCATGAAAAACTGTTTTTT
TRBJ1-1 | TRBV18 | - | once | CASSPQDRNTEAFF | TGTGCCAGCTCACCACAGGACAGGAACACTGAAGCTTTCTTT
TRBJ1-2 | TRBV7-9 | TRBD1 | - | CASSPLSGGANYGYTF | TGTGCCAGCAGCCCTTTATCAGGGGGGGCTAACTATGGCTACACCTTC
TRBJ2-1 | TRBV7-9 | TRBD2 | few | CASSPSGRNDEQFF | TGTGCCAGCAGCCCTAGCGGGAGAAACGATGAGCAGTTCTTC
TRBJ2-2 | TRBV15 | - | - | CATSRGEEIGELFF | TGTGCCACCAGCAGAGGAGAGGAGATCGGGGAGCTGTTTTTT
TRBJ2-2 | TRBV15 | - | - | CATSRDLTGELFF | TGTGCCACCAGCAGAGATTTAACCGGGGAGCTGTTTTTT
TRBJ2-7 | TRBV30 | TRBD1 | - | CAWSGDRGGNYEQYF | TGTGCCTGGAGTGGGGACAGGGGAGGAAACTACGAGCAGTACTTC
TRBJ1-4 | TRBV11-2 | TRBD1 | - | CASSSPGTGFATNEKLFF | TGTGCCAGCAGCTCCCCCGGGACAGGATTTGCAACTAATGAAAAACTGTTTTTT
TRBJ1-4 | TRBV4-1 | - | - | CASSHSGTVNEKLFF | TGCGCCAGCAGCCATTCCGGGACGGTTAATGAAAAACTGTTTTTT
TRBJ2-7 | TRBV6-6 | - | - | CASSYSEREQYF | TGTGCCAGCAGTTACTCGGAACGGGAGCAGTACTTC
TRBJ2-7 | TRBV5-1 | - | - | CASSIPTGEDEQYF | TGCGCCAGCAGTATCCCTACAGGGGAGGACGAGCAGTACTTC
TRBJ2-7 | TRBV10-1 | - | - | CASTGGAGQGFYEQYF | TGCGCCAGCACCGGGGGGGCGGGACAGGGTTTTTACGAGCAGTACTTC
TRBJ2-5 | TRBV5-6 | TRBD1 | - | CASSSPGGQETQYF | TGTGCCAGCAGCTCCCCAGGGGGTCAAGAGACCCAGTACTTC
TRBJ2-3 | TRBV7-7 | TRBD1 | - | CASSQGQGGDTQYF | TGTGCCAGCAGCCAGGGACAGGGTGGTGATACGCAGTATTTT
TRBJ2-1 | TRBV19 | TRBD2 | - | CASSTPTSGHNEQFF | TGTGCCAGTAGTACCCCGACTAGCGGACACAATGAGCAGTTCTTC
TRBJ1-2 | TRBV11-3 | TRBD1 | - | CASSSRGTGLRNGYTF | TGTGCCAGCAGCTCCCGGGGGACAGGGCTTAGGAATGGCTACACCTTC
TRBJ1-5 | TRBV5-1 | - | - | CASSFLGGPPEPQHF | TGCGCCAGCAGCTTTTTAGGCGGGCCCCCCGAGCCCCAGCATTTT
TRBJ2-7 | TRBV5-4 | - | - | CASRRGPGEVAYEQYF | TGTGCCAGCAGGCGGGGACCGGGAGAGGTCGCCTACGAGCAGTACTTC
TRBJ1-2 | TRBV12-5 | TRBD1 | few | CASGLGSYRGGYTF | TGTGCTAGTGGTTTGGGGTCATACAGGGGTGGCTACACCTTC
TRBJ1-2 | TRBV11-2 | - | once | CASSPLRGSPLVLGYTF | TGTGCCAGCAGCCCTTTGAGAGGCAGCCCGTTAGTCTTGGGCTACACCTTC
TRBJ1-5 | TRBV5-8 | - | - | CASSLARGSNQPQHF | TGTGCCAGCAGCTTGGCCAGGGGAAGCAATCAGCCCCAGCATTTT
TRBJ2-3 | TRBV6-6 | - | - | CASSYTRTDTQYF | TGTGCCAGCAGTTACACTCGGACAGATACGCAGTATTTT
TRBJ1-1 | TRBV5-1 | - | - | CASSFQGTGAEAFF | TGCGCCAGCAGCTTTCAGGGGACGGGAGCTGAAGCTTTCTTT
TRBJ1-3 | TRBV6-6 | - | - | CASGTGRSGNTIYF | TGTGCCAGCGGAACAGGGAGGTCTGGAAACACCATATATTTT
TRBJ1-1 | TRBV7-9 | - | few | CASSRTKDTEAFF | TGTGCCAGCAGCCGAACGAAGGACACTGAAGCTTTCTTT